The 18 T cell receptor beta chains below were found in one sample sequenced in a study of OX40 agonist ivuxolimab in advanced cancers. Clones were sequenced by immunoSEQ multiplex PCR, and TCRdb holds only the in-frame ones, with some missing. Among 60,000 to 75,000 clones, around 88% were seen once, and the ten largest hold approximately 2.1%. The material sequenced was CD4+ or CD8+ T cells sorted from blood, taken in a trial of the OX40 agonist ivuxolimab. The receptors were sampled from an adult with an advanced solid tumor such as melanoma, head and neck, liver or kidney cancer.

This chain links TRBV28 with TRBJ2-7; TRBD1 agrees at 11 bases. Germline CDR1 is MDHEN and CDR2 is SYDVKM. The junction had 8 bases not matched to a gene; V was cut back by 6 bases and J by 4 bases. The length of the CDR3 is 15 residues. CDR3 nucleotide sequence: TGTGCCAGCAGGGGACAGGGGGATGGTGGATACGAGCAGTACTTC. Protein: CASRGQGDGGYEQYF. The full variable domain, with the rest looked up from reference TRBV28 and TRBJ2-7, is DVKVTQSSRYLVKRTGEKVFLECVQDMDHENMFWYRQDPGLGLRLIYFSYDVKMKEKGDIPEGYSVSREKKERFSLILESASTNQTSMYLCASRGQGDGGYEQYFGPGTRLTVT.

CDR3 DNA sequence: TGTGCCAGCTCACCGGTCATAGCGGGAGACAATGAGCAGTTCTTC. Translated, it gives CASSPVIAGDNEQFF. The chain combines TRBV18 with TRBJ2-1; 9 bases are a match to TRBD2. The length of the CDR3 is 15 residues. CDR1 and CDR2 from the germline V gene are KGHSH and LQKENI. The V segment lost 3 bases and the J segment 5 bases; nucleotides outside the gene matches: 5.

The CDR3 loop is CASSRTFLRVIAGKETQYF. The CDR3 DNA is TGTGCCAGCAGCCGAACCTTCCTACGGGTAATAGCGGGGAAAGAGACCCAGTACTTC. V is TRBV11-2 and J is TRBJ2-5, with 8 nucleotides matching TRBD2. V was pared by 5 bases and J by 3 bases, with 20 bases of the junction left unmatched. The germline gives CDR1 SGHAT, CDR2 FQNNGV. The CDR3 extends over 19 amino acids.

The chain links TRBV28 to TRBJ1-2; 10 bases match TRBD1. From germline, CDR1 is MDHEN and CDR2 SYDVKM. V lost 8 bases and J lost 4; bases outside the gene matches: 10. The CDR3 sequence is 15 residues long. CDR3 nucleotides: TGTGCCAGCGCCTCATCGGGACAGGGGATCTATGGCTACACCTTC. This sequence encodes CASASSGQGIYGYTF.

This sequence joins TRBV28 and TRBJ1-5; 7 bases are shared with TRBD1. Germline CDR1 and CDR2: MDHEN and SYDVKM. This CDR3 comprises 17 residues. V lost 5 bases to trimming and J lost 2 bases; unmatched junction nucleotides: 12. This chain's CDR3 is CASSPGQSSSGNQPQHF. CDR3 nucleotides: TGTGCCAGCAGTCCGGGACAGTCTTCTTCTGGCAATCAGCCCCAGCATTTT.

This clone occurred a few times. This sequence joins TRBV7-2 and TRBJ1-2; TRBD1 is a possible D gene (5 bases). Deletions cut 4 bases from V and 7 bases from J, with 7 bases between. There are 11 residues in the CDR3. Germline CDR1 reads SGHTA; CDR2 reads FQGNSA. CDR3 loop: CASSSRVGYTF. The DNA of the CDR3 is TGTGCCAGCAGCTCCAGGGTTGGCTACACCTTC.

The CDR3 region is CASSLVDGGKYGYTF. Here the CDR3 DNA reads TGCGCCAGCAGCTTAGTTGACGGGGGCAAGTATGGCTACACCTTC. V gene TRBV5-1 combines with J gene TRBJ1-2, with D possibly TRBD1 on 6 matching bases. The ends were cut back, 2 bases at V and 5 bases at J, with 16 bases in the middle. The CDR3 totals 15 residues. Germline-derived CDR1 and CDR2 are SGHRS and YFSETQ.

The V call is TRBV28, the J call TRBJ1-4, with D uncertain. The CDR3 contains 14 residues. The germline gives CDR1 MDHEN, CDR2 SYDVKM. With 2 bases removed from V and 7 bases from J, the gap between germline ends came to 11 bases. CDR3 nucleotides: TGTGCCAGCAGTTTAAGGGCCGTGGGTGAAAAACTGTTTTTT. As protein: CASSLRAVGEKLFF. Using reference TRBV28 and TRBJ1-4 for the parts outside the CDR3, the full variable domain is DVKVTQSSRYLVKRTGEKVFLECVQDMDHENMFWYRQDPGLGLRLIYFSYDVKMKEKGDIPEGYSVSREKKERFSLILESASTNQTSMYLCASSLRAVGEKLFFGSGTQLSVL.

At least ten counts were recorded for this clone. One end of the junction varies from germline; a read error may be responsible. CDR3 sequence: CASSEGRTFSGNTIYF. CDR3 bases: TGTGCCAGCAGCGAAGGGAGGACTTTCTCTGGAAACACCATATATTTT. J is TRBJ1-3 and V is TRBV2; D remains ambiguous. The CDR3 extends over 16 amino acids. Germline-derived CDR1 and CDR2 are SNHLY and FYNNEI.

The chain is built from TRBV6-5 and TRBJ2-7; 10 bases map to TRBD1. CDR1 and CDR2 (germline): MNHEY, SVGAGI. CDR3 length: 14 residues. Trimming at V came to 5 bases and at J to 7 bases, leaving 8 bases not matched to a gene. CDR3 residues: CASSTGTGVGEQYF. Here the CDR3 DNA reads TGTGCCAGCAGTACCGGGACAGGGGTAGGGGAGCAGTACTTC.

The V and J genes are TRBV21-1 and TRBJ1-5; TRBD1 is taken as the D call from the table, unchecked against the DNA. TRBV21-1 is assigned pseudogene status. This CDR3 contains 16 residues. The CDR3 DNA sequence: TGTGCCAGCAGCATCCCCGGCTTCAGGGGGGATCAGCCCCAGCATTTT. This encodes CASSIPGFRGDQPQHF.

V usage is TRBV4-1 and J usage is TRBJ2-7, with 10 bases that match TRBD1. The trim removed 4 bases at V and 4 bases at J, leaving 7 bases unmatched. There are 15 residues in the CDR3. The germline CDR1 and CDR2 sequences are MGHRA and YSYEKL. CDR3 in amino acids: CASSPLEGQGYEQYF. As DNA, the CDR3 is TGCGCCAGCAGCCCCCTAGAGGGACAGGGGTACGAGCAGTACTTC.

This chain joins TRBV29-1 and TRBJ2-3; TRBD2 aligns across 9 bases. This CDR3 is 16 amino acids long. Trimming cost V 3 bases and J 7 bases; bases outside gene matches: 14. In germline, CDR1 is SQVTM, CDR2 ANQGSEA. The CDR3 here is CSVDRRGGSYRHTQYF. The CDR3 DNA sequence: TGCAGCGTTGATCGGCGGGGGGGGTCGTATCGGCATACGCAGTATTTT.

The chain couples TRBV5-4 to TRBJ2-3, with 8 nucleotides matching TRBD2. This CDR3 is 15 amino acids long. The germline gives CDR1 SGHNT, CDR2 YYREEE (reference sequence). Trimming took 3 bases from V and 2 from J; bases not matched to a gene: 5. The CDR3: CASSSGTRDTDTQYF. CDR3 bases: TGTGCCAGCAGCTCTGGGACTAGGGACACAGATACGCAGTATTTT.

The V and J genes are TRBV6-6 and TRBJ2-5; 9 bases map to TRBD2. Per the germline V gene, CDR1 is MNHNY and CDR2 is SVGAGI (reference sequence). Trimming at V came to 11 bases and at J to 5 bases, leaving 6 bases not matched to a gene. This CDR3 region has 12 residues. The CDR3 DNA reads as TGTGCCGAAGGGGCGGGGGGGGAGACCCAGTACTTC. This translates into CAEGAGGETQYF.

The CDR3 bases are TGTGCCAGCAGCCCCGGACTAGCGGGAGGGCCCGGCACAGATACGCAGTATTTT. As protein: CASSPGLAGGPGTDTQYF. V gene TRBV11-3 combines with J gene TRBJ2-3; 15 bases are shared with TRBD2. CDR1 and CDR2 (germline): SGHNT, YENEEA. The trim removed 5 bases at V and 1 base at J, leaving 7 bases unmatched. The CDR3 sequence is 18 residues long.

CDR3 DNA sequence: TGCACCAGCAGCCACGGACTTTTGGGGCACGAGCAGTACTTC. Protein: CTSSHGLLGHEQYF. This chain links TRBV1 with TRBJ2-7. TRBV1 is a recognized pseudogene. CDR3 length equals 14 residues.

This chain links TRBV7-3 with TRBJ2-1; tentatively, D is TRBD2 (5 bases). This CDR3 is 12 amino acids long. Germline loops: CDR1 SGHTA, CDR2 FQGTGA. Trimming cost V 3 bases and J 8 bases, with 8 bases left between them. Written as DNA, the CDR3 is TGTGCCAGCAGCTTGCAGAGGGATGAGCAGTTCTTC. Translation: CASSLQRDEQFF. The variable domain in full, completed from reference TRBV7-3 and TRBJ2-1, reads GAGVSQTPSNKVTEKGKYVELRCDPISGHTALYWYRQSLGQGPEFLIYFQGTGAADDSGLPNDRFFAVRPEGSVSTLKIQRTERGDSAVYLCASSLQRDEQFFGPGTRLTVL.